The 9 T cell receptor beta chains below come from one sample, sequenced in a study of identifying expanded T cells in peripheral blood. Assay used: immunoSEQ multiplex PCR; TCRdb lists only in-frame clones, some missing. The data contain about 90,000 clones, around 90% of them singletons. The sample comprised blood. Every receptor here comes from a person between 18 and 70 years old in good health.

The rearrangement joins TRBV5-5 to TRBJ2-3; D is undetermined. V lost 0 bases and J 4 bases, leaving 9 bases between the germline ends. CDR3 length equals 14 residues. CDR1 and CDR2 from the germline V gene are SGHKS and YYEKEE (reference sequence). CDR3 sequence (DNA): TGTGCCAGCAGCTTGGAGATCACAGCAGATACGCAGTATTTT. It translates to CASSLEITADTQYF.

This chain uses TRBV5-1 with TRBJ2-7; D call uncertain. Germline V gene data show CDR1 as SGHRS and CDR2 as YFSETQ. CDR3 length equals 15 residues. The V end was cut by 2 bases, the J end by 0 bases, with 12 bases between. CDR3 bases: TGCGCCAGCAGCTTTGATAGGCCCTCCTCCTACGAGCAGTACTTC. Translation gives CASSFDRPSSYEQYF. Full variable domain (missing parts from reference TRBV5-1 and TRBJ2-7): KAGVTQTPRYLIKTRGQQVTLSCSPISGHRSVSWYQQTPGQGLQFLFEYFSETQRNKGNFPGRFSGRQFSNSRSEMNVSTLELGDSALYLCASSFDRPSSYEQYFGPGTRLTVT.

DNA for the CDR3: TGTGCCAGCAGCTTAGATTACTCCGGAAACACCATATATTTT. This encodes CASSLDYSGNTIYF. The chain carries TRBV7-2 and TRBJ1-3; D not certain. The V end was cut by 1 base, the J end by 4 bases, with 8 bases between. The germline gives CDR1 SGHTA, CDR2 FQGNSA. The CDR3 is 14 amino acids.

The gene calls are TRBV6-5 and TRBJ2-6; weak D call: TRBD2 (5 bases). V was clipped by 6 bases and J by 0 bases, with 9 bases between them. The CDR3 is 15 amino acids. Germline-derived CDR1 and CDR2 are MNHEY and SVGAGI. The CDR3 region is CASSHRGSGANVLTF. The DNA of the CDR3 is TGTGCCAGCAGCCACCGGGGCTCTGGGGCCAACGTCCTGACTTTC.

In this sample, this clone turned up a few times. The chain couples TRBV7-9 to TRBJ1-6; a weak D match, TRBD1 (6 bases). Germline loops: CDR1 SEHNR, CDR2 FQNEAQ (reference sequence). The V and J ends lost 4 bases and 8 bases respectively, with 12 bases between them. This CDR3 spans 14 amino acids. The CDR3: CASSSQGWDSPLHF. CDR3 in DNA: TGTGCCAGCAGCTCACAGGGTTGGGATTCACCCCTCCACTTT.

This clone was picked up one time. The V gene is TRBV6-7, the J gene TRBJ2-1, with 8 bases aligning to TRBD2. TRBV6-7 is classed as an ORF, of uncertain function. V lost 5 bases and J lost 0; bases outside the gene matches: 6. CDR3 length: 16 amino acids. The CDR3 bases are TGTGCCAGCAGTCCCAATGGGACTAGCTCCTACAATGAGCAGTTCTTC. Protein product: CASSPNGTSSYNEQFF.

CDR3 DNA: TGCGCCAGCAGCCCCATTTCCGTAAACTATGGCTACACCTTC. Amino acid sequence: CASSPISVNYGYTF. The rearrangement uses TRBV4-1 and TRBJ1-2; D unclear. The germline CDR1 and CDR2 sequences are MGHRA and YSYEKL. The CDR3 extends over 14 amino acids. The V end was cut by 4 bases, the J end by 2 bases, with 11 bases between.

V is TRBV7-9 and J is TRBJ2-1, with D unresolved. Trimming stripped 2 bases from V and 0 bases from J, with 5 bases between. Germline CDR1 reads SEHNR; CDR2 reads FQNEAQ (reference sequence). The CDR3 consists of 14 residues. CDR3 region: CASSLLVSYNEQFF. The CDR3, as DNA: TGTGCCAGCAGCTTACTGGTCTCCTACAATGAGCAGTTCTTC.

V is TRBV18 and J is TRBJ2-1; D is ambiguous. Trimming left V 0 bases short and J 5 bases short, with 11 bases between. Germline values: CDR1 KGHSH, CDR2 LQKENI. This CDR3 spans 15 amino acids. The DNA for the CDR3 is TGTGCCAGCTCACCACCGGCAGCCGCACACAATGAGCAGTTCTTC. This codes for CASSPPAAAHNEQFF.